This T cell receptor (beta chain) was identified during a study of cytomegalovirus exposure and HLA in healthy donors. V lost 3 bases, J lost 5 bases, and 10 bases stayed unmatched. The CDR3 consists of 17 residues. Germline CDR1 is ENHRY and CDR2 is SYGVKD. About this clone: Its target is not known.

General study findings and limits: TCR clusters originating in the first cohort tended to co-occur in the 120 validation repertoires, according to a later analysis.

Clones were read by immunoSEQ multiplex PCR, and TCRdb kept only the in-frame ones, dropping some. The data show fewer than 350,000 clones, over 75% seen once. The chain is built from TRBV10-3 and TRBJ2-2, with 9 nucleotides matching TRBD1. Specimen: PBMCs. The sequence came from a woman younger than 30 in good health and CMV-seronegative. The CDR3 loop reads CAISDRRGTGRTGELFF. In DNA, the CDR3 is TGTGCCATCAGTGATCGACGCGGGACAGGGCGGACCGGGGAGCTGTTTTTT.